The 7 T cell receptor beta chains below come from one sample, sequenced in a study of T-cell memory formation after mild COVID-19. One entry per CDR3 protein results from TCRdb running MiXCR on the 5' RACE reads. The sample shows 350,000 or so distinct CDR3 sequences, roughly 21% of them seen only once. Sequencing was carried out using PBMCs or a T cell subset sorted from them (not recorded which). These receptor sequences come from an adult woman who had mild COVID-19 (a few samples of this study predate the infection). Cell type and time point are not known.

This clonotype was found many times. J is TRBJ2-7 and V is TRBV6-1; 9 positions agree with TRBD1. J gave up 3 bases and V 5 bases, and 2 bases lay outside the gene matches. The V gene's germline CDR1 is MNHNS and CDR2 SASEGT. There are 13 residues in the CDR3. Here the CDR3 reads CASSTGGGYEQYF. CDR3 nucleotides: TGTGCCAGCAGTACAGGGGGCGGCTACGAGCAGTACTTC.

In this sample, this clonotype turned up many times. This sequence joins TRBV29-1 and TRBJ2-7; no reliable D call. Trimming took 4 bases from V and 4 from J, leaving 8 bases between them. Germline V gives CDR1 SQVTM, CDR2 ANQGSEA. The CDR3 is 11 amino acids. The CDR3 DNA reads TGCAGCGTTGGGGTGGGGTACGAGCAGTACTTC. It codes for CSVGVGYEQYF.

The rearrangement links TRBV3-1 to TRBJ2-5; 8 bases agree with TRBD2. Per germline, CDR1 LGHDT and CDR2 YNNKEL (reference sequence). The CDR3 consists of 16 residues. The junction had 7 bases not matched to a gene; V was cut back by 0 bases and J by 4 bases. The CDR3 spells CASSQDGSAGGETQYF. The DNA for the CDR3 is TGTGCCAGCAGCCAAGATGGATCGGCGGGGGGAGAGACCCAGTACTTC.

The chain is built from TRBV20-1 and TRBJ1-6, with TRBD1 as a possible D gene (5 bases). Trimming took off 1 base at V and 7 bases at J, with 11 bases between the two ends. The CDR3 length is 14 residues. CDR1 is DFQATT, CDR2 SNEGSKA, per germline (reference sequence). CDR3 coding DNA: TGCAGTGCTAGAGGGGGGAACAGCAATTCACCCCTCCACTTT. It encodes CSARGGNSNSPLHF.

The rearrangement joins TRBV12-3 or TRBV12-4 to TRBJ2-2; TRBD2 matches 7 bases. The CDR3 totals 17 residues. V gave up 3 bases and J gave up 4 bases; unmatched junction bases: 11. CDR3 coding DNA: TGTGCCAGCAGTTTGGGGCGGGGGACCTGGGCCACCGGGGAGCTGTTTTTT. Translated, it gives CASSLGRGTWATGELFF.

This rearrangement joins TRBV5-8 to TRBJ1-5; the match to TRBD1 covers 9 bases. V shed 5 bases and J 7 bases; nucleotides not matched to a gene: 7. The CDR3 runs to 14 residues. CDR1 and CDR2 from the germline V gene are SGHTS and YDEGEE. The CDR3 is CASSIQGAGQPQHF. The CDR3 nucleotides are TGTGCCAGCAGTATACAGGGGGCGGGGCAGCCCCAGCATTTT.

The rearrangement uses TRBV19 and TRBJ2-7; D is uncertain. Germline loops: CDR1 LNHDA, CDR2 SQIVND (reference sequence). Trimming left V 3 bases short and J 2 bases short, with 5 bases between. The CDR3 covers 12 residues. The CDR3 coding sequence is TGTGCCAGTAGTATGGGTACCTACGAGCAGTACTTC. As protein: CASSMGTYEQYF.